The 18 T cell receptor beta chains below all came from one sample that was sequenced in a study of T cell responses to AZD1222 COVID-19 vaccine. Sequencing used immunoSEQ multiplex PCR; TCRdb keeps in-frame clones, though not all of them. The repertoire holds 70,000 to 90,000 clones, with roughly 80% as singletons. The material was peripheral blood, obtained on day 0 of AZD1222 vaccination. These TCRs come from an adult in good health.

In nucleotides, the CDR3 is TGTGCCAGCAGCTTTGTCGCCAGTGGCTACACCTTC. Translating gives CASSFVASGYTF. J is TRBJ1-2 and V is TRBV5-5; no clear D. The CDR3 runs 12 residues. The germline CDR1 and CDR2 sequences are SGHKS and YYEKEE (reference sequence). Deletions cut 2 bases from V and 7 bases from J, with 9 bases between.

CDR3 nucleotides: TGTGCCAGCACCCCCGACGAGAGTTCACCCCTCCACTTT. Its translation is CASTPDESSPLHF. J is TRBJ1-6 and V is TRBV5-4, with D unresolved. The length of the CDR3 is 13 residues. CDR1 SGHNT and CDR2 YYREEE come from the germline V gene (reference sequence). With 6 bases removed from V and 9 bases from J, the gap between germline ends came to 13 bases.

This chain joins TRBV9 and TRBJ2-7; 7 bases fit TRBD2. The germline gives CDR1 SGDLS, CDR2 YYNGEE. CDR3 length: 14 amino acids. Trimming cost V 0 bases and J 5 bases; bases outside gene matches: 5. In nucleotides, the CDR3 is TGTGCCAGCAGCGTAGGGGGGAGGGCCCACGAGCAGTACTTC. This sequence encodes CASSVGGRAHEQYF.

This chain connects TRBV2 to TRBJ2-4; D uncertain. The germline V gene encodes CDR1 SNHLY and CDR2 FYNNEI. V shed 2 bases and J shed 8 bases, with 4 bases lying between them. This CDR3 region has 11 residues. CDR3 amino acids: CASSEWDIQYF. CDR3 nucleotide sequence: TGTGCCAGCAGTGAATGGGACATTCAGTACTTC. The full variable domain, its missing parts supplied by reference TRBV2 and TRBJ2-4, is EPEVTQTPSHQVTQMGQEVILRCVPISNHLYFYWYRQILGQKVEFLVSFYNNEISEKSEIFDDQFSVERPDGSNFTLKIRSTKLEDSAMYFCASSEWDIQYFGAGTRLSVL.

The chain uses TRBV28 and TRBJ1-5, with D unclear. The CDR3 covers 13 residues. Trimming took 2 bases from V and 9 from J, leaving 11 bases between them. Germline CDR1 reads MDHEN; CDR2 reads SYDVKM. CDR3 coding DNA: TGTGCCAGCAGTTTAGAGGGCTCGAGGCCCCAGCATTTT. Translating gives CASSLEGSRPQHF.

The V and J genes are TRBV28 and TRBJ1-2, with TRBD1 matching 7 bases. The junction had 5 bases not matched to a gene; V was cut back by 3 bases and J by 4 bases. Germline V gene data show CDR1 as MDHEN and CDR2 as SYDVKM. There are 14 residues in the CDR3. CDR3 sequence (DNA): TGTGCCAGCAGTTTTTCCGCAGGGGGCTATGGCTACACCTTC. Translating it yields CASSFSAGGYGYTF.

The chain has TRBV24-1 and TRBJ1-1; 10 nucleotides agree with TRBD1. CDR3 size: 17 residues. Germline assignment: CDR1 KGHDR and CDR2 SFDVKD. J gave up 5 bases and V 4 bases, and 12 bases lay outside the gene matches. DNA of the CDR3: TGTGCCACCAGTGAGCCCCGGGACAGGGGAAGGAAAACTGAAGCTTTCTTT. Residues: CATSEPRDRGRKTEAFF.

The chain is built from TRBV20-1 and TRBJ2-7; D is possibly TRBD2 (5 bases). Between the trimmed V and J ends, which lost 6 bases and 5 bases, there was a span of 11 bases. Germline V gene sequence: CDR1 DFQATT, CDR2 SNEGSKA (reference sequence). The CDR3 has 11 amino acids. DNA of the CDR3: TGCAGTGCCTGGGGAGCCCACGAGCAGTACTTC. Amino acid sequence: CSAWGAHEQYF.

This clone has just one count. This sequence may be a read error, since a much larger clone differs from it by one base. This sequence joins TRBV7-9 and TRBJ1-2, with TRBD1 identical over 7 bases. V trimming: 5 bases; J trimming: 2 bases; junction bases outside the gene matches: 2. Germline-derived CDR1 and CDR2 are SEHNR and FQNEAQ (reference sequence). The length of the CDR3 is 13 residues. Here the CDR3 DNA reads TGTGCCAGCAGCCTGGGACAGAACTATGGCTACACCTTC. This sequence encodes CASSLGQNYGYTF.

This clone came up a few times. This chain uses TRBV6-4 with TRBJ2-1, with a tentative D call TRBD2 (5 bases). Germline CDR1 and CDR2: MRHNA and SNTAGT. Trimming took 4 bases from V and 5 from J, leaving 15 bases between them. This CDR3 has 15 amino acids. DNA of the CDR3: TGTGCCAGCAGTGTGTTCCCGGACGGGGACAATGAGCAGTTCTTC. Translated: CASSVFPDGDNEQFF.

V gene TRBV28 combines with J gene TRBJ1-5; no reliable D call. V lost 3 bases and J 7 bases, leaving 13 bases between the germline ends. Germline V gene sequence: CDR1 MDHEN, CDR2 SYDVKM. The CDR3 is 14 residues long. CDR3 loop: CASSFSTVGQPQHF. The CDR3 DNA follows: TGTGCCAGCAGTTTTTCCACCGTAGGGCAGCCCCAGCATTTT.

The CDR3 DNA is TGCGCCAGCAGCCTTCTAGCGGGAAGTGAGCAGTTCTTC. Residues: CASSLLAGSEQFF. V and J are TRBV10-2 and TRBJ2-1; 9 bases map to TRBD2. From germline, CDR1 is WSHSY and CDR2 SAAADI. J was trimmed by 9 bases and V by 6 bases; bases with no gene match: 6. The CDR3 extends over 13 amino acids.

This clone showed up just once. This chain connects TRBV5-1 to TRBJ1-1; no definite D call. Trimming took off 0 bases at V and 4 bases at J, with 10 bases between the two ends. The germline V gene encodes CDR1 SGHRS and CDR2 YFSETQ. This CDR3 region has 14 residues. As DNA, the CDR3 is TGCGCCAGCAGCTTGGTGGAGGGCGGCACTGAAGCTTTCTTT. Its translation: CASSLVEGGTEAFF. Full variable domain (outside the CDR3, taken from reference TRBV5-1 and TRBJ1-1): KAGVTQTPRYLIKTRGQQVTLSCSPISGHRSVSWYQQTPGQGLQFLFEYFSETQRNKGNFPGRFSGRQFSNSRSEMNVSTLELGDSALYLCASSLVEGGTEAFFGQGTRLTVV.

This CDR3 reads CASSQDRAYGYTF. The CDR3, as DNA: TGTGCCAGCAGCCAAGACAGGGCGTATGGCTACACCTTC. The chain is built from TRBV3-1 (or the pseudogene TRBV3-2) and TRBJ1-2; TRBD1 is a possible D gene (5 bases). Trimming removed 0 bases at V and 5 bases at J, with 7 bases between. The CDR3 loop spans 13 amino acids. The germline CDR1 and CDR2 sequences are LGHDT and YNNKEL (reference sequence).

The CDR3: CASSGFTDTQYF. CDR3 nucleotide sequence: TGTGCCAGCAGTGGTTTCACAGATACGCAGTATTTT. The chain has TRBV27 and TRBJ2-3; no definite D call. Germline V CDR1 and CDR2: MNHEY, SMNVEV (reference sequence). The CDR3 is made up of 12 amino acids. V lost 5 bases, J lost 2 bases, and 5 bases lay in between.

The CDR3 sequence is CASGGYDEQYF. The DNA of the CDR3 is TGTGCCAGCGGGGGGTACGACGAGCAGTACTTC. V and J are TRBV3-1 (or the pseudogene TRBV3-2) and TRBJ2-7; TRBD2 is a possible D gene (6 bases). Germline CDR1 and CDR2: LGHDT and YNNKEL (reference sequence). The CDR3 consists of 11 residues. Trimming took off 8 bases at V and 5 bases at J, with 10 bases between the two ends.

In this sample, this clone turned up a few times. The DNA of the CDR3 is TGTGCCAGCAGCCGGGGACTAGCGGGGAAGGGGGAGCAGTTCTTC. This codes for CASSRGLAGKGEQFF. V is TRBV14 and J is TRBJ2-1; 13 nucleotides align to TRBD2. Germline CDR1 SGHDN, CDR2 FVKESK. Trimming at V came to 4 bases and at J to 10 bases, leaving 7 bases not matched to a gene. There are 15 residues in the CDR3.

This chain joins TRBV9 and TRBJ1-5; tentatively, D is TRBD1 (5 bases). The CDR3 spans 16 residues. Between the trimmed V and J ends, which lost 0 bases and 5 bases, there was a span of 15 bases. CDR1 is SGDLS and CDR2 is YYNGEE in the germline V gene. CDR3 region: CASSVGGDHWYQPQHF. CDR3 DNA: TGTGCCAGCAGCGTAGGGGGGGATCACTGGTATCAGCCCCAGCATTTT.